What follows describes a single TCR beta chain. TCRdb called the 5' RACE reads again in MiXCR, with one record for every CDR3 protein. Among roughly 770,000 distinct CDR3 sequences listed, around a sixth were seen once. The entry originates in a study of identical twins. The CDR3 covers 16 residues. CDR1 and CDR2 from the germline V gene are LNHNV and YYDKDF (reference sequence). The V and J ends lost 0 bases and 0 bases respectively, with 9 bases between them. The data also belong to a second study, concerning T cells expressing NK-cell markers. That study adds: Several experiments added an anti-gamma-delta TCR antibody to sort only alpha-beta TCR T cells.

This chain connects TRBV15 to TRBJ2-1, with no clear D. The sequence came from a woman aged 18-35 years in good health. Sequencing was performed on PBMCs. CDR3 nucleotides: TGTGCCACCAGCAGAGATCCCGGCGCCTCCTACAATGAGCAGTTCTTC. It specifies CATSRDPGASYNEQFF.